This T cell receptor (beta chain) was profiled in a study of blood T cell repertoires in COVID-19. For the study at large: Samples representing acute and convalescent COVID-19 were sourced from the United States, Italy and Spain. The cDNA or gDNA used as material had been derived from T cells, B-cell-depleted T cells, or PBMCs.

CDR1 is SGHRS and CDR2 is YFSETQ in the germline V gene. J lost 1 base, V lost 4 bases, and 7 bases had no gene match. The CDR3 length is 16 residues. As originally analysed: From reference gene primer amplification, estimates of nucleated cell counts were derived. TCRdb's copy holds only in-frame clones and misses some; the assay was immunoSEQ multiplex PCR. D and trimming come from the DNA, and the V and J calls and clone size come from that table. The repertoire consists of a few hundred thousand clones, with roughly nine tenths occurring once and the leading ten covering 4% to 5%. The V and J genes are TRBV5-1 and TRBJ2-5; 10 nucleotides line up with TRBD2. The clonotype was recovered from a woman aged 40 to 50 who had recovered from COVID-19. Sequencing was done on a sample of peripheral blood. In nucleotides, the CDR3 is TGCGCCAGCAGCCCGAGATGGACTAGCGGCCAAGAGACCCAGTACTTC. Its translation is CASSPRWTSGQETQYF.